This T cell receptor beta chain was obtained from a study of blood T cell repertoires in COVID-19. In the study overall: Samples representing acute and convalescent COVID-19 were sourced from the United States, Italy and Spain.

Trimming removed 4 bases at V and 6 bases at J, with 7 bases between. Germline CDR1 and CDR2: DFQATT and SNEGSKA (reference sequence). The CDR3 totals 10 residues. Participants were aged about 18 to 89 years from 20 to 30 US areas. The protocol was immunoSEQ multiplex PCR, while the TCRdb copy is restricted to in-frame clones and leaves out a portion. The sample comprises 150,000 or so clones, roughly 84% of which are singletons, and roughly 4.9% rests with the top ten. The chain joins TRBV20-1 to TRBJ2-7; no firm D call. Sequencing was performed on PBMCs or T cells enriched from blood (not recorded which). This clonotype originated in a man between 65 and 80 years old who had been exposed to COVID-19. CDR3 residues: CSAKSVEQYF. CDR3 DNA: TGCAGTGCTAAATCGGTCGAGCAGTACTTC.